A single sample is the source of the 5 T cell receptor beta chains below, sequenced in a study of T cell clonality in common variable immunodeficiency. This table comes from immunoSEQ multiplex PCR, and its TCRdb copy is limited to in-frame clones, with some not included. Sampling found around 81,000 clones, none seen once. Sequencing used peripheral blood mononuclear cells. The source of these receptors is a person aged 18-69 years in good health.

Ten or more counts support this clone. A read error may produce the germline difference seen at one junction end. The read ends 3 residues shy of where the CDR3 ends; the end is completed using the germline J gene. The chain combines TRBV4-2 with TRBJ2-3; possibly TRBD2 for D (6 bases). This CDR3 region has 17 residues. Germline-derived CDR1 and CDR2 are LGHNA and YNFKEQ. The covered CDR3 bases are TGCGCCAGCAGCCAAGAGGTACTAGCAGGCAACGCAGATACG. It specifies CASSQEVLAGNADT. The complete CDR3 protein is CASSQEVLAGNADTQYF.

This clone was counted many times. The sequence runs out 3 residues before the end of the CDR3; the remainder is reconstructed from the germline J gene. The chain recombines TRBV20-1 with TRBJ2-7; TRBD1 aligns across 8 bases. The CDR3 is 15 amino acids. Germline CDR1 reads DFQATT; CDR2 reads SNEGSKA (reference sequence). The junction had 8 bases not matched to a gene; V was cut back by 2 bases and J by 2 bases. This chain's CDR3 is CSARYRQGFTYEQYF. Partial CDR3 DNA: TGCAGTGCTAGATACCGACAGGGGTTTACCTACGAG.

This clone was observed at least ten times. The read is 3 residues too short to cover the CDR3 end, so that end is filled in from the germline J gene. The rearrangement links TRBV19 to TRBJ2-2; 8 positions match TRBD1. The V gene end was trimmed by 1 base and the J gene end by 2 bases; junction bases not matched to a gene: 0. This CDR3 contains 15 residues. Germline CDR1 and CDR2: LNHDA and SQIVND (reference sequence). CDR3 sequence reads: CASSIAGGNTGELFF. The CDR3 DNA, read in part, is TGTGCCAGTAGTATAGCAGGGGGCAACACCGGGGAG.

This clone was recorded many times. The observed sequence ends 3 residues before the CDR3 terminus, with the missing tail filled in from the germline J gene. This chain joins TRBV7-2 and TRBJ2-3; D is possibly TRBD1 (6 bases). Germline loops: CDR1 SGHTA, CDR2 FQGNSA. With 5 bases removed from V and 4 bases from J, the gap between germline ends came to 16 bases. CDR3 length equals 15 residues. The CDR3 reads CASSPHGQPADTQYF. The CDR3 DNA, read in part, is TGTGCCAGCAGCCCCCACGGACAGCCTGCAGATACG.

This clone was picked up many times. The DNA read from the CDR3 is TGCAGTGCTAGTGCAGGGCTATATGGC. Translating gives CSASAGLYG. The full CDR3 is CSASAGLYGYTF. The J gene is TRBJ1-2, the V gene TRBV20-1, with a possible D match to TRBD1 (5 bases). Coverage ceases 3 residues before the CDR3 finishes, and the germline J gene fills in the end. Germline assignment: CDR1 DFQATT and CDR2 SNEGSKA (reference sequence). The CDR3 covers 12 residues. Between the trimmed V and J ends, which lost 3 bases and 5 bases, there was a span of 10 bases.